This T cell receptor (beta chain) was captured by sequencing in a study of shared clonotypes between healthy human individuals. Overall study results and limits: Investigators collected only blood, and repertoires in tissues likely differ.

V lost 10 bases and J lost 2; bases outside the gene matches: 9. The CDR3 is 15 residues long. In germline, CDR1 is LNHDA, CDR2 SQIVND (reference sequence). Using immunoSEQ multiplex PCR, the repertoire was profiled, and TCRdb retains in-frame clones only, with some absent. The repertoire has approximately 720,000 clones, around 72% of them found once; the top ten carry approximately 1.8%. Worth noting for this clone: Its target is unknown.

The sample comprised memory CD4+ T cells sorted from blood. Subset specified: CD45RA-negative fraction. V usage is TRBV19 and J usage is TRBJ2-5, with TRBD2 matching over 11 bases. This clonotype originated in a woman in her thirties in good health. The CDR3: CATTGLAEGQETQYF. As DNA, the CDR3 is TGTGCCACCACGGGACTAGCGGAGGGACAAGAGACCCAGTACTTC.